This TCR beta chain was identified in a study of cytomegalovirus exposure and HLA in healthy donors (dated 2017 in TCRdb). With respect to the entire study: In an earlier analysis of fewer than 750 of the donors, 276 Gb of sequence data and 117 million unique TCR beta sequences from roughly 190 million T cells were reported. Approximately 300 gigabases of sequencing data and approximately 92 million unique TCR sequences made up an early release that covered fewer than 650 HLA-typed donors. Among the roughly 390 genotyped donors, about 83% belonged to the genetic ancestry cluster associated with self-reported Caucasian donors. The study was designed to test whether signatures of past pathogen exposure could be identified by cataloging public T cell receptors. The study used immunosequencing to profile the T cell repertoires of approximately 690 subjects and linked those repertoires to cytomegalovirus serostatus. Besides the first cohort of hundreds of subjects, a separate validation cohort made up of about 120 different subjects was used. To predict cytomegalovirus infection status, the study combined high-throughput TCR immunosequencing, statistical association of individual TCRs with disease status, and machine learning. A later analysis re-analyzed previously published TCR beta repertoires from approximately 670 donors and added high-resolution HLA genotyping to study TCR occurrence patterns. Rather than drawing on any new phenotypic data, the later analysis identified candidate immune exposures from TCR beta sequences and the way those sequences occurred across donors. In an earlier analysis of more than 550 of the donors, high-throughput TCR beta sequencing was used to judge whether each TCR beta V gene segment behaved as functional or pseudogenic. Donor age, sex, ethnicity and CMV serostatus were compiled alongside the repertoire data. Genome-wide SNP genotypes for about 55% of the roughly 670 donors were used in a later genetic analysis, which treated that subset as a discovery cohort. All discovery cohort repertoires had been generated using a single sequencing platform. HLA typing covered class I and class II loci at four-digit resolution. Typing coverage varied by locus: about 620-630 donors for A, B, C, DRB1 and DQB1; roughly 500 for DQA1; over 600 for DPA1; 450 to 480 for DPB1. A handful of DR-DQ haplotypes were handled as single units for association and clustering because linkage in the cohort was strong. Across 398 genotyped donors of the cohort, an average of approximately 220,000 unique TCR beta nucleotide sequences per donor were sequenced, and roughly a sixth of those sequences were non-productive. Overall results and qualifications from the work: A later genetic analysis associated a missense DCLRE1C variant with V-gene and J-gene trimming of TCR beta chains, and an independent cohort replicated the association. A later analysis found that TCR association rates varied across HLA loci, with DRB1 alleles showing the most associated TCRs and HLA-C alleles the fewest. Linkage disequilibrium might explain the correlated functional status among segregating V segments, but an unknown experimental factor could not be excluded. In a later genetic analysis, fewer N-insertions in productive TCRs were reported among donors in an Asian-associated ancestry cluster than the roughly 700-donor mean. Only TCR beta chains were sequenced in this cohort, and the absence of alpha or paired-chain data limited detectable features. In an earlier analysis of some 500 of the donors, most TCR beta V segments appeared in productive rearrangements about 87% or about 30% of the time, broadly matching IMGT annotations. According to a later analysis, parvovirus B19, influenza, CMV and Epstein-Barr virus appeared linked to several top co-occurrence clusters. The authors suggested that the approach could potentially be extended to other disease states and immunological phenotypes. Most TCR sequences were seen in very few donors, while some public TCRs were found in many individuals. A later analysis associated about 17,000 TCR beta sequences with specific HLA alleles at a false discovery rate of 0.05. Strong co-occurrence of HLA alleles, especially DR and DQ, made assigning TCR associations to individual alleles difficult. In vitro tests confirmed that a few of the cytomegalovirus-associated TCR beta chains recognize cytomegalovirus antigens. A further reported finding was that TCR beta sequences accurately predicted the HLA-A and HLA-B alleles for most subjects in the first cohort. The sequencing pipeline was judged likely to have produced a cluster of highly shared sequence variants as a technical artifact. Presence/absence analyses assumed roughly uniform sequencing depth across donors, an assumption that may not hold. Because some donors lacked HLA typing at each locus, the association tests relied only on the typed subset. The 87-base-pair reads could not distinguish some IMGT-functional V segments, including TRBV6-2 and TRBV6-3, so those segments were excluded. CMV serostatus was the only immune exposure information available for the cohort. In a later analysis, most CMV-associated TCR beta chains were found to appear HLA-restricted, with HLA associations seemingly driven largely by CMV exposure. In both the original and validation cohorts, the classifier was reported to diagnose cytomegalovirus status with high specificity and sensitivity. Compared with equally common non-associated chains, HLA-associated TCR beta chains in a later analysis were more clonally expanded and had lower generation probabilities. A total of about 150 TCR beta chains were listed by the study as associated with cytomegalovirus. Because counts were too low, some 17 rarely observed V segments, including chromosome 9 orphons, were left out of the earlier analysis of 587 of the donors.

V loses 9 bases, J loses 2 bases, and the germline ends lie 8 bases apart. Including the terminal cysteine and phenylalanine, the CDR3 comprises 12 residues. Only the CDR3 portion is preserved as DNA: 36 bases, with reading frame beginning at the first base. From a lookup of the germline V gene (reference sequence), CDR1 and CDR2 are LNHDA and SQIVND. Notes on this clone: No antigen is known for it. No much larger clone is present one base from it, and per-base qualities are unavailable.

The cohort was made up of roughly 670 healthy bone marrow donors. All cohort members were sampled while nominally healthy, although unrecorded immune exposures were likely present. The donor was CMV seropositive and was included in the group of approximately 300 seropositive cohort members. A peripheral blood sample was provided by each donor, and peripheral blood mononuclear cells were used for TCR beta sequencing. Genomic DNA was extracted from the blood cell samples with the Qiagen DNeasy Blood Extraction Kit. The library was obtained by the immunoSEQ multiplex PCR assay. For the multiplex PCR, a mixture combining 60 forward primers for TCR Vbeta segments and 13 reverse primers for TCR Jbeta segments was used. The CDR3 region of rearranged TCR beta genes was amplified from genomic DNA by a multiplex PCR assay. Amplified TCR beta libraries were sequenced as 87-base-pair reads on the Illumina HiSeq System. In the authors' own workflow: A later analysis tallied roughly 78 million unique TCR beta chains across the approximately 670 repertoires, and around 10 million of those chains were shared by two or more donors. Raw reads were error-corrected and collapsed into unique sequences by a nearest-neighbor algorithm in which closely related sequences were merged to remove PCR and sequencing errors. To assign V, D and J gene segments, CDR3 sequences were aligned to IMGT reference sequences. For a sequence to be retained, a match of at least six nucleotides was required to both a V gene segment and a J gene segment. Rearrangements were called productive when the CDR3 lacked stop codons and stayed in frame with V and J; all others were non-productive. Following IMGT convention, CDR3 was defined as the stretch from the second conserved V-encoded cysteine up to the conserved J-encoded phenylalanine. The earlier analysis of 500 to 750 of the donors excluded any sequence lacking an unambiguous match to a single V gene segment. An earlier analysis of a few hundred of the donors called V segments functional above 56.7% productive rearrangements and segregating when the between-donor standard deviation exceeded 5%. A statistical classification framework was built to diagnose cytomegalovirus status from the catalog of TCR beta chain sequences. A later analysis assigned V and J genes by comparing TCR nucleotide sequences with IMGT/GENE-DB human TR gene sequences. A later analysis assigned CDR3 sequences and most-parsimonious VDJ recombination scenarios with the TCRdist pipeline. A later analysis defined each TCR beta chain by its CDR3 amino acid sequence plus V-gene family, and excluded reads lacking a unique V-gene family. A later analysis removed 592 highly shared, low-generation-probability nucleotide sequences to deal with suspected cross-contamination and a sequencing artifact. In a later analysis, a clonal expansion index for each public chain was calculated from normalized within-repertoire ranks of inferred template counts. A later analysis computed generation probabilities with a VDJ recombination model fitted to out-of-frame rearrangements, and checked the results against IGoR. Hypergeometric tests were used in a later analysis to score TCR-TCR, TCR-HLA and TCR-CMV co-occurrence, with a repertoire-size bias correction applied to the TCR pairs. False discovery rates were estimated in a later analysis by permuting HLA or CMV assignments 20 times. In a later analysis, co-occurring TCRs were grouped using DBSCAN, with TCRdist sequence similarity added in when clustering inside HLA-allele-positive subsets. Co-occurrence clustering excluded repertoires with fewer than 30,000 or more than 120,000 public chains, plus five with anomalous nucleotide sharing. This is the immuneACCESS table as TCRdb keeps it, with only in-frame sequences that have V and J called. A part of the clones is gone; compared with another copy, unresolved V genes explain less than half, and the rest is unexplained. The D gene and trimming were derived from the DNA, and the V and J assignments and clone size from that table. The sample table contains 180,000 or so clones; only one count was recorded for approximately 73% of them. The ten largest clonotypes hold about 2.5% of the sample.

Sequenced sample: PBMCs. This TCR came from a woman aged 25 to 39 in good health and CMV-seropositive. This chain joins TRBV19 to TRBJ1-5; the D gene is perhaps TRBD1, from 5 matching bases. The CDR3 in this case is CASTRGNQPQHF. The DNA sequence is as follows: TGTGCCAGCACCAGGGGCAATCAGCCCCAGCATTTT.